This T cell receptor (beta chain) came from a study of T cell repertoires in cytomegalovirus infection (dated by TCRdb to about 2019). With regard to the full study: Alongside well-studied HLA-B-restricted epitopes, the peptide stimulations were aimed at recently identified HLA-C-restricted CMV epitopes, whose presentation resists viral immunomodulation. Because public TCR beta signatures pointed to carriage of CMV infection together with the matching HLA type, the HLA type of each donor mattered for the analysis. What the study reported, not specific to this receptor: In the ex vivo response, HLA-C-restricted CMV-specific TCR beta clonotypes were dominant, and in two of eight donors the single most frequent clonotype came from this HLA-C-restricted group. In both this cohort and an independent roughly 330-donor cohort, the cumulative frequency of public TCR beta family members distinguished carriers of CMV infection plus the relevant HLA type.

This clonotype was recorded a few times. Its target antigen remains unknown. Base quality data are lacking; no much larger clone is found one base away. Sample treatment or condition, as interpreted from the label and publication: in vitro stimulation with specific CMV peptide epitopes to enrich CMV-specific T cells. Clipping removes 5 bases from V and 0 bases from J, with 3 as the unmatched junction base count. Taken from cysteine to phenylalanine, the CDR3 has 15 residues. CDR3 DNA only is kept here, 45 bases in frame from base 1. The germline V gene provides CDR1 SGHAT and CDR2 FQNNGV. Sequencing was performed on an Illumina HiSeq 1500. TCRdb ran its own pipeline on the public reads, namely fastp trimming at Q25 and MiXCR clone calling, and kept in-frame beta chains. Merged by CDR3 protein, the rows form single entries marked with the most common genes and DNA. The sample profile shows hundreds of thousands of distinct CDR3 sequences; roughly a third of them were found once. 15% to 20% of the sample lies in the top ten.

This sequence uses TRBV11-2 and TRBJ2-5; 10 middle bases align to TRBD2. Source: cultured PBMCs, taken from culture after CMV antigen stimulation. The receptor's source is a human donor in good health (CMV status not recorded). Some clones in this sample may be carry-over from other donors' samples. The base sequence is TGTGCCAGCAGCGGGGGACTAGCGAACCAAGAGACCCAGTACTTC. It is translated as CASSGGLANQETQYF. Supplemented by the reference TRBV11-2 and TRBJ2-5 proteins around the CDR3, the complete variable domain is EAGVAQSPRYKIIEKRQSVAFWCNPISGHATLYWYQQILGQGPKLLIQFQNNGVVDDSQLPKDRFSAERLKGVDSTLKIQPAKLEDSAVYLCASSGGLANQETQYFGPGTRLLVL.